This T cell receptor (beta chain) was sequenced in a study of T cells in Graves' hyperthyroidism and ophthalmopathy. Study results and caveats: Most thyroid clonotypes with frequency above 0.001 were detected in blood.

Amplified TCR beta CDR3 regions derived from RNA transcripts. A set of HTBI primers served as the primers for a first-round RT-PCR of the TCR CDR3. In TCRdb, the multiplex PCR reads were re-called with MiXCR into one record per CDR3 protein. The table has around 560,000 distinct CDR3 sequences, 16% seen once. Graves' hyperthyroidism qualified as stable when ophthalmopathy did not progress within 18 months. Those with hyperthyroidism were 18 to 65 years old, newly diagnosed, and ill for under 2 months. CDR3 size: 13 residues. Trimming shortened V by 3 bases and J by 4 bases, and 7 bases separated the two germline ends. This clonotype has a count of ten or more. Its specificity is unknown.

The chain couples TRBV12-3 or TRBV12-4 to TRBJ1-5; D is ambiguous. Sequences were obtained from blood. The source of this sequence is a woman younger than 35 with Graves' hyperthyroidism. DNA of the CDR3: TGTGCCAGCAGTTTGGGCATAAATCAGCCCCAGCATTTT. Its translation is CASSLGINQPQHF.